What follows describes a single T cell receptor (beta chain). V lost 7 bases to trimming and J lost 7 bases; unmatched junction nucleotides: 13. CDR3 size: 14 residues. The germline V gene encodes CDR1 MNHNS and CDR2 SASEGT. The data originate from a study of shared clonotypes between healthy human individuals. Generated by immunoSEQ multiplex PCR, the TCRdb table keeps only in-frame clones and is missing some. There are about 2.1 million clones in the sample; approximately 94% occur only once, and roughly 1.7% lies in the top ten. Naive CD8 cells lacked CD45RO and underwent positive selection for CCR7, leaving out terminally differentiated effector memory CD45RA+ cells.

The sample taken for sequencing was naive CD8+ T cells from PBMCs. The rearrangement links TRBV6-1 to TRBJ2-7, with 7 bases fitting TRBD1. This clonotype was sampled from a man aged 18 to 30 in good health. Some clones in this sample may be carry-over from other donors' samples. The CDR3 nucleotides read TGTGCCAGCAACAAAAGGGGGCAGGGGAGAGAGCAGTACTTC. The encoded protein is CASNKRGQGREQYF.